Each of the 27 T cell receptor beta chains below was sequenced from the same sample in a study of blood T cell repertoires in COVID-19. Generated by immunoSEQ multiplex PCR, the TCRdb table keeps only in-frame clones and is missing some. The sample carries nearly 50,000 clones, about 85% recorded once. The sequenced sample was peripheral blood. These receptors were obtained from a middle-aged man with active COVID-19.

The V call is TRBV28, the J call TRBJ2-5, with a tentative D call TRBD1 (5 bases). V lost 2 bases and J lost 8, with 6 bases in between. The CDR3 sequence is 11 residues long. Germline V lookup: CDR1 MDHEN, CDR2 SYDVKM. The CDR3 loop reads CASSLGQTQYF. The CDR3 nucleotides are TGTGCCAGCAGTTTAGGACAAACCCAGTACTTC.

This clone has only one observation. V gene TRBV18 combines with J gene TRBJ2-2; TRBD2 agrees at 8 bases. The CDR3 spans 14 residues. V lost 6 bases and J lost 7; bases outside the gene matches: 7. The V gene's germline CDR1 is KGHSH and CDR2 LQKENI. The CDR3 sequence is CASSLSGTSGELFF. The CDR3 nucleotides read TGTGCCAGCTCTCTTAGCGGGACAAGCGGGGAGCTGTTTTTT.

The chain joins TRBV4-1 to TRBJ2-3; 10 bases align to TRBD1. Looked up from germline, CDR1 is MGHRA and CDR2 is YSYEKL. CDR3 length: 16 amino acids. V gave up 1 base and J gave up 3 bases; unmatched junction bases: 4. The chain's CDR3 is CASSQGGGQGTDTQYF. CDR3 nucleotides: TGCGCCAGCAGCCAAGGGGGGGGACAGGGGACAGATACGCAGTATTTT.

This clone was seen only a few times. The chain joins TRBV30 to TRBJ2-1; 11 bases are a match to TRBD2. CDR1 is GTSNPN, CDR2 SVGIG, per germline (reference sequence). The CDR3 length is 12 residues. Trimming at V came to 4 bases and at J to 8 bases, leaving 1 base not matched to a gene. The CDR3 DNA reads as TGTGCCTGGACTAGCGGGAGGTATGAGCAGTTCTTC. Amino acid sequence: CAWTSGRYEQFF.

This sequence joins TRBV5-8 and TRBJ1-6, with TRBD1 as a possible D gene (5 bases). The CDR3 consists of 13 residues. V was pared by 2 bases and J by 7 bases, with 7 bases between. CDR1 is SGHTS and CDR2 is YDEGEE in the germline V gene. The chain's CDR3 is CASSLQANSPLHF. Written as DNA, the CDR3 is TGTGCCAGCAGCTTACAGGCCAATTCACCCCTCCACTTT.

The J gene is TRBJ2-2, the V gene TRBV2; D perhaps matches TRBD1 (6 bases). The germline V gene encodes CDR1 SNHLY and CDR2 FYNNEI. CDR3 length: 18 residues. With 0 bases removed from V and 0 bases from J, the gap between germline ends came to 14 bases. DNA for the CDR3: TGTGCCAGCAGTGAAGCGGGCACCGGGACACCGAACACCGGGGAGCTGTTTTTT. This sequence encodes CASSEAGTGTPNTGELFF.

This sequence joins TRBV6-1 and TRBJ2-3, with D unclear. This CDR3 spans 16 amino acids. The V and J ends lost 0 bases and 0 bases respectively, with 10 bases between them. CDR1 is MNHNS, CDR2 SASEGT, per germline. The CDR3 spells CASSEALQSSTDTQYF. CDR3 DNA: TGTGCCAGCAGTGAAGCGCTTCAGTCTAGCACAGATACGCAGTATTTT.

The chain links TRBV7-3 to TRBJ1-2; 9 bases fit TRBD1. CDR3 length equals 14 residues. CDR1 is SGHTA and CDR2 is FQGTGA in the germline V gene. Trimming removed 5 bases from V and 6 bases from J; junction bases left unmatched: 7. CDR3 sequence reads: CASSPGQGMDGYTF. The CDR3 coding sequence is TGTGCCAGCAGCCCCGGACAGGGGATGGATGGCTACACCTTC.

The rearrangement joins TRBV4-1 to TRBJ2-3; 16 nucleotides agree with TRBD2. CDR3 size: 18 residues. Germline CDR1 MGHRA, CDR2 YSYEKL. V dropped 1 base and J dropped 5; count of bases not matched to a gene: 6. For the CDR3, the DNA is TGCGCCAGCAGCCAAGGGCCGGGACTAGCGGGAGGGCGAGATACGCAGTATTTT. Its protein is CASSQGPGLAGGRDTQYF.

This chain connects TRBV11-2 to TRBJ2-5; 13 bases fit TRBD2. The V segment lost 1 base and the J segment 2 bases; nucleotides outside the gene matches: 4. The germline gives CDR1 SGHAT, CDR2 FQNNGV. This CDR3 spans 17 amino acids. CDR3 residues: CASSLGTSGSPQETQYF. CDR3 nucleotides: TGTGCCAGCAGCTTAGGGACTAGCGGGAGCCCGCAAGAGACCCAGTACTTC.

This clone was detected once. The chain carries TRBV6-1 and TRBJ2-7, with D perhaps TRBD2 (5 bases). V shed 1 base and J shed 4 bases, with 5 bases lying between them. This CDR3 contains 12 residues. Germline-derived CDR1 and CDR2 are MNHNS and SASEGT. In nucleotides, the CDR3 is TGTGCCAGCAGTGAAGGGAGGTACGAGCAGTACTTC. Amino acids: CASSEGRYEQYF.

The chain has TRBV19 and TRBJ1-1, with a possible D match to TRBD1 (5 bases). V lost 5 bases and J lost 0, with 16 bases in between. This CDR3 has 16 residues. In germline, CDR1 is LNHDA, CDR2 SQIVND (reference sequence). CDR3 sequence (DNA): TGTGCCAGTAGTCCCCGGGGGATGACAGTGAACACTGAAGCTTTCTTT. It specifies CASSPRGMTVNTEAFF.

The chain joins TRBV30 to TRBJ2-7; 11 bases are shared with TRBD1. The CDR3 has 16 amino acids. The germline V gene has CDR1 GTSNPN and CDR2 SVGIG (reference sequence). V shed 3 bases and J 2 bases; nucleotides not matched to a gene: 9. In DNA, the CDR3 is TGTGCCTGGAGCCGAGGGGGGGGACAGGGGGCCTACGAGCAGTACTTC. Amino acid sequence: CAWSRGGGQGAYEQYF.

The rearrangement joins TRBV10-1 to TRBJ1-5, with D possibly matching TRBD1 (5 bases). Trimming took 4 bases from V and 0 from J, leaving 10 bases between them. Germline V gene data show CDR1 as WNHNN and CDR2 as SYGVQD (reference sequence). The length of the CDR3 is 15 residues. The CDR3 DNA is TGCGCCAGCAGTGGGGGCAGATATAGCAATCAGCCCCAGCATTTT. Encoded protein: CASSGGRYSNQPQHF.

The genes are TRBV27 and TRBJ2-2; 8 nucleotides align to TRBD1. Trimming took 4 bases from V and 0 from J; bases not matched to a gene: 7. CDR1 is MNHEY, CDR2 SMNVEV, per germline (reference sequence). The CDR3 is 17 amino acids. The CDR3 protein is CASSSLQGETNTGELFF. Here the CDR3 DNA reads TGTGCCAGCAGTTCCCTACAGGGGGAGACGAACACCGGGGAGCTGTTTTTT.

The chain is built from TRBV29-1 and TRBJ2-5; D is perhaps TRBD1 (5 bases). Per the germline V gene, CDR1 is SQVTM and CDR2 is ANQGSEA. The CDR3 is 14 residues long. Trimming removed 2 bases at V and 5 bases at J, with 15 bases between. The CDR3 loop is CSVENGRQGETQYF. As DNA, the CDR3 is TGCAGCGTTGAAAACGGACGGCAGGGTGAGACCCAGTACTTC.

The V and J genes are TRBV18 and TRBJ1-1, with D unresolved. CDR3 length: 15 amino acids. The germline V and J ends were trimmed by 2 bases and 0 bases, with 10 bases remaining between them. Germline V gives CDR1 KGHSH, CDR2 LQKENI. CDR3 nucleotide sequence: TGTGCCAGCTCACCAGTACACCCCCTGAACACTGAAGCTTTCTTT. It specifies CASSPVHPLNTEAFF.

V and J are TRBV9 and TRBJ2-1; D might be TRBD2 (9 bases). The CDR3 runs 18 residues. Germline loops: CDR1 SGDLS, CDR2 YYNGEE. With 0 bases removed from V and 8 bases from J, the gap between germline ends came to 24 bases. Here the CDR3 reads CASSVAGTSSGTGDEQFF. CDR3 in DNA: TGTGCCAGCAGCGTAGCGGGGACTAGCTCGGGGACAGGCGATGAGCAGTTCTTC.

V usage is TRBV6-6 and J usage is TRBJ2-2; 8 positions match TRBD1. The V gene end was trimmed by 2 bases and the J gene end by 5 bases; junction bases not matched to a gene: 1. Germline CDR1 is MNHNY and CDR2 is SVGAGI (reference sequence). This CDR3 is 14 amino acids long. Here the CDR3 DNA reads TGTGCCAGCAGTTACACAGGGGGAACCGGGGAGCTGTTTTTT. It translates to CASSYTGGTGELFF.

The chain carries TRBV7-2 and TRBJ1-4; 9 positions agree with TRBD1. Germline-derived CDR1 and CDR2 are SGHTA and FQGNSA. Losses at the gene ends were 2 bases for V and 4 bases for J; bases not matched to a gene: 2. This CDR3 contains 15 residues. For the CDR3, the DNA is TGTGCCAGCAGCTTAAGGACAGGGGATAATGAAAAACTGTTTTTT. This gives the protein CASSLRTGDNEKLFF.

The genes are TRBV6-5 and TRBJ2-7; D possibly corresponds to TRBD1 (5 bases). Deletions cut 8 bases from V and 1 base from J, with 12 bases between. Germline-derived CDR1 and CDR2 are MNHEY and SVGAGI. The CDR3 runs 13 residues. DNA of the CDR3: TGTGCCAGCGAGCAGGACATATCCTACGAGCAGTACTTC. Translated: CASEQDISYEQYF.

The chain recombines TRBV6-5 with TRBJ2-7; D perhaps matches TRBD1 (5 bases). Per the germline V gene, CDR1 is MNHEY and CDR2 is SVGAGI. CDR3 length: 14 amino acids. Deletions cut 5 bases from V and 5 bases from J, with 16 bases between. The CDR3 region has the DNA TGTGCCAGCAGTCGACAGTTGCAGATGGACGAGCAGTACTTC. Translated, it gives CASSRQLQMDEQYF.

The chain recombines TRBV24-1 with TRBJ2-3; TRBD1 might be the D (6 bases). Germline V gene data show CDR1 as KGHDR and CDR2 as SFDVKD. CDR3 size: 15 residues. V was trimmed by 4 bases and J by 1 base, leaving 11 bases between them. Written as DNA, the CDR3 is TGTGCCACCAGTGAGGCCAGGGGACGCACAGATACGCAGTATTTT. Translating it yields CATSEARGRTDTQYF.

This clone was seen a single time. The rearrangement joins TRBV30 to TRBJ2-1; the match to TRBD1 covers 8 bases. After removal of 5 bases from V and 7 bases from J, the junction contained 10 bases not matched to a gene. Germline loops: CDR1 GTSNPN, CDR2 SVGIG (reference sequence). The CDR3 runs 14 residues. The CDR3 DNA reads TGTGCCTGGGATAAGACAGGGGCGGAGAATGAGCAGTTCTTC. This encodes CAWDKTGAENEQFF.

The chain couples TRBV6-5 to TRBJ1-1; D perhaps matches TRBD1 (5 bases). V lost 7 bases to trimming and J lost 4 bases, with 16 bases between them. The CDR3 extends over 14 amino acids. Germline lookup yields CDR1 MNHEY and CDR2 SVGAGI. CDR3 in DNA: TGTGCCAGCACGTTCCCAGGGCAGACCACTGAAGCTTTCTTT. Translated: CASTFPGQTTEAFF.

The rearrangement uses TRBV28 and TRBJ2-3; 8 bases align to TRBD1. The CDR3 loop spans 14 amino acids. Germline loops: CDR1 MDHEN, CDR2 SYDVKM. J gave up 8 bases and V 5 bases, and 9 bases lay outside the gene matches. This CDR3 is CASSRSATGGTQYF. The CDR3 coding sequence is TGTGCCAGCAGTCGAAGCGCCACAGGGGGTACGCAGTATTTT.

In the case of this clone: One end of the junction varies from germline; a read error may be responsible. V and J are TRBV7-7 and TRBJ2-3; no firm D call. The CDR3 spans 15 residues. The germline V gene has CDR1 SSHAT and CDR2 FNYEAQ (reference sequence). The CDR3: CASSLGRSSTDTQYF. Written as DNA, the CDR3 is TGTGCTAGCAGCTTAGGCAGGTCCAGCACAGATACGCAGTATTTT.